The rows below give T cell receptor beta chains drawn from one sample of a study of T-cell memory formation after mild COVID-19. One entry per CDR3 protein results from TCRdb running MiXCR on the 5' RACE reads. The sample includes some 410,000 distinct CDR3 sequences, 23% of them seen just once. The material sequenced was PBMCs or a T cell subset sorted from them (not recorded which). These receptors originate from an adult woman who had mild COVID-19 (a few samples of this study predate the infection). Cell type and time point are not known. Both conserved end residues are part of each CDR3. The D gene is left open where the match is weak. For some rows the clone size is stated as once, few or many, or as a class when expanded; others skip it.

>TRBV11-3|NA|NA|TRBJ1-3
CASSADSFSGNTIYF
TGTGCCAGCAGCGCGGACAGCTTCTCTGGAAACACCATATATTTT
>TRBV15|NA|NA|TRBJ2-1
CATSRPEESTYNEQFF
TGTGCCACCAGCAGACCAGAAGAATCAACCTACAATGAGCAGTTCTTC
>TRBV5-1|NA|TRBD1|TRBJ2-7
CASSSGTGGFYEQYF
TGCGCCAGCAGCTCAGGGACAGGCGGATTCTACGAGCAGTACTTC
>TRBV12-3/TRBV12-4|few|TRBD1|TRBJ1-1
CASSSRRDSEAFF
TGTGCCAGCAGTTCTCGGCGGGACAGTGAAGCTTTCTTT
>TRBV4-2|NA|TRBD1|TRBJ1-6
CASSQDVITPTGGRDSPLHF
TGTGCCAGCAGCCAAGATGTCATTACTCCGACAGGGGGCAGGGATTCACCCCTCCACTTT
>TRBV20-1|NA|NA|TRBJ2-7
CSAATGYEQYF
TGCAGTGCGGCGACGGGCTACGAGCAGTACTTC
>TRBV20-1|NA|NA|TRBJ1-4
CSAVSPGRGNGEKLFF
TGCAGTGCTGTCAGTCCCGGCAGGGGAAATGGTGAAAAACTGTTTTTT
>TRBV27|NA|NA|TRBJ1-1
CASSFRVMNTEAFF
TGTGCCAGCAGTTTCAGAGTCATGAACACTGAAGCTTTCTTT
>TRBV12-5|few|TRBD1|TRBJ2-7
CASGFATQGKYF
TGTGCTAGTGGTTTCGCGACACAGGGGAAGTACTTC
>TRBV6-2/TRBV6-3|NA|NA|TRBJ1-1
CASSWGDSNTEAFF
TGTGCCAGCAGTTGGGGAGACTCGAACACTGAAGCTTTCTTT
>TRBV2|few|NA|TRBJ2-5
CASTARRGRETQYF
TGTGCCAGCACCGCCAGGCGGGGCCGAGAGACCCAGTACTTC
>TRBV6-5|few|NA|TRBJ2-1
CASSYSSWGNEQFF
TGTGCCAGCAGTTACTCGAGTTGGGGGAATGAGCAGTTCTTC
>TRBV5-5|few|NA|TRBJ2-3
CASSLPLDTQYF
TGTGCCAGCAGCTTACCGCTAGATACGCAGTATTTT
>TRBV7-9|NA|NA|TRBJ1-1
CASSPLSPTEAFF
TGTGCCAGCAGCCCCCTTAGCCCCACTGAAGCTTTCTTT
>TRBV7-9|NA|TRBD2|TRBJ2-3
CASSLLRERTDTQYF
TGTGCCAGCAGCTTATTGCGGGAGAGAACAGATACGCAGTATTTT
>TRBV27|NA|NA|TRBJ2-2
CASSLARHTGELFF
TGTGCCAGCAGTTTAGCGAGGCACACCGGGGAGCTGTTTTTT
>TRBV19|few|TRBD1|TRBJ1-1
CASSIEGQGTEAFF
TGTGCCAGTAGTATAGAAGGACAGGGGACTGAAGCTTTCTTT
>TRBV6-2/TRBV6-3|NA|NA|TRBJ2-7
CASSYAGRPEQYF
TGTGCCAGCAGTTACGCGGGACGACCCGAGCAGTACTTC
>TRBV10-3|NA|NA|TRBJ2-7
CAISESYQSYEQYF
TGTGCCATCAGTGAGTCATATCAGTCCTACGAGCAGTACTTC
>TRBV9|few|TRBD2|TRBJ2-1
CASSDPGTSYEQFF
TGTGCCAGCAGCGACCCCGGGACTAGCTATGAGCAGTTCTTC
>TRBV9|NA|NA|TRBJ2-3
CASSVTPGPSADTQYF
TGTGCCAGCAGCGTTACACCGGGACCCAGCGCAGATACGCAGTATTTT
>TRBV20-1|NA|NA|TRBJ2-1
CSARDSYEQFF
TGCAGTGCTAGAGACTCGTATGAGCAGTTCTTC
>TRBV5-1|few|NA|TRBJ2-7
CASSLGAETYEQYF
TGCGCCAGCAGCTTAGGAGCGGAGACCTACGAGCAGTACTTC
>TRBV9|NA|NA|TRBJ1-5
CASSETSFGNQPQHF
TGTGCCAGCAGCGAGACGTCCTTCGGCAATCAGCCCCAGCATTTT
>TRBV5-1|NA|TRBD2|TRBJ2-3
CASSYPRGRALDTQYF
TGCGCCAGCAGCTACCCTCGCGGGAGGGCGTTAGATACGCAGTATTTT
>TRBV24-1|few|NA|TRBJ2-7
CATSDPRDGSYEQYF
TGTGCCACCAGTGATCCCCGGGACGGCTCCTACGAGCAGTACTTC
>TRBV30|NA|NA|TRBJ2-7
CAWSAQDEQYF
TGTGCCTGGAGTGCCCAGGACGAGCAGTACTTC
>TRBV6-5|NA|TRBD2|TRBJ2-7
CASSSPGLAGVEQYF
TGTGCCAGCAGTTCCCCGGGACTAGCGGGAGTCGAGCAGTACTTC
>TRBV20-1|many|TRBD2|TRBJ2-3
CSARDRVAGGPGSGGTQYF
TGCAGTGCTAGAGATCGGGTAGCGGGAGGGCCGGGCTCGGGGGGTACGCAGTATTTT
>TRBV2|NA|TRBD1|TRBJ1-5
CASSGQGGNQPQHF
TGTGCCAGCAGCGGACAGGGGGGCAATCAGCCCCAGCATTTT
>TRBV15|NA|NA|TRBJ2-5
CATSRDWGAGETQYF
TGTGCCACCAGCAGAGATTGGGGAGCAGGAGAGACCCAGTACTTC
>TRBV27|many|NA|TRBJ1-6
CASTAGGAGNSPLHF
TGTGCCAGCACCGCCGGGGGGGCCGGAAATTCACCCCTCCACTTT
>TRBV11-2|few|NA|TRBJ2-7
CASSLDYSLVEQYF
TGTGCCAGCAGCTTAGACTACTCCCTAGTCGAGCAGTACTTC
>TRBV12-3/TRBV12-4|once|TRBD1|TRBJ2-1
CASSRDRGGDEQFF
TGTGCCAGCAGCCGCGACAGGGGTGGCGATGAGCAGTTCTTC
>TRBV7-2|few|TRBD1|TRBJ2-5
CASSLTSGTGVTQYF
TGTGCCAGCAGCTTGACCTCCGGGACAGGGGTGACCCAGTACTTC
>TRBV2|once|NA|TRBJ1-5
CASRRGSGQPQHF
TGTGCCAGCAGGCGGGGGTCGGGTCAGCCCCAGCATTTT
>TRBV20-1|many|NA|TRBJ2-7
CSARGGEDYGEQYF
TGCAGTGCTAGAGGAGGAGAGGACTACGGCGAGCAGTACTTC
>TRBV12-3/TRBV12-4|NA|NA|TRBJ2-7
CASSAVAYEQYF
TGTGCCAGCAGTGCTGTGGCCTACGAGCAGTACTTC
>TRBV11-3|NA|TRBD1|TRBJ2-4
CASSVLTGGAKNIQYF
TGTGCCAGCAGCGTACTGACAGGGGGGGCCAAAAACATTCAGTACTTC
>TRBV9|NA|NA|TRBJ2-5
CASSFGSSVGGTQYF
TGTGCCAGCAGCTTTGGGTCCTCGGTGGGGGGGACCCAGTACTTC
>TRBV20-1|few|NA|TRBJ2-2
CSARQGRNTGELFF
TGCAGTGCTAGACAGGGTCGAAACACCGGGGAGCTGTTTTTT
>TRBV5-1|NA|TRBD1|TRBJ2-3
CASSLAQGARDTQYF
TGCGCCAGCAGCTTGGCGCAGGGGGCTAGAGATACGCAGTATTTT
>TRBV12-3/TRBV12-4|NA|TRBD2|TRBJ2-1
CASSQRGGPSYNEQFF
TGTGCCAGCAGTCAGCGGGGGGGCCCCTCCTACAATGAGCAGTTCTTC
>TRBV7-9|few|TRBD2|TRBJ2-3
CASSFTSGPTDTQYF
TGTGCCAGCAGCTTTACTAGCGGCCCCACAGATACGCAGTATTTT
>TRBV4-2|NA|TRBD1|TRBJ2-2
CASSLDTGTGLFSGELFF
TGTGCCAGCAGCCTCGATACCGGGACAGGATTATTTTCCGGGGAGCTGTTTTTT
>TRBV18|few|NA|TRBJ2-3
CASSPIRESGTDTQYF
TGTGCCAGCTCACCTATTCGGGAGTCCGGCACAGATACGCAGTATTTT
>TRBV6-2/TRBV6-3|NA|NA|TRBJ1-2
CASSYAQAHGYTF
TGTGCCAGCAGTTACGCCCAGGCTCATGGCTACACCTTC
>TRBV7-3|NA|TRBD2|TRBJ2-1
CASSFDGTSGSYEQFF
TGTGCCAGCAGCTTTGACGGGACTAGCGGGAGCTATGAGCAGTTCTTC
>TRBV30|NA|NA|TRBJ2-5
CAWREPETQYF
TGTGCCTGGAGGGAACCGGAGACCCAGTACTTC